These T cell receptor beta chains were read from a single sample in a study of blood T cell repertoires in COVID-19. Clones were sequenced by immunoSEQ multiplex PCR, and TCRdb holds only the in-frame ones, with some missing. The table has about 140,000 clones, around 84% seen once. The sample was peripheral blood. The receptors were sampled from a human donor in a cohort sampled during active COVID-19. Both conserved end residues are part of each CDR3. The D gene is left open where the match is weak. Clone sizes are given selectively: once, few, many, or a class where the clone is expanded.

CASSPQVRGSGPDTQYF	TGTGCCAGCTCACCACAGGTCCGCGGGAGTGGGCCAGATACGCAGTATTTT	TRBD2	TRBJ2-3	17	-	TRBV18
CAWSATGGQPQHF	TGTGCCTGGAGCGCAACAGGGGGTCAGCCCCAGCATTTT	TRBD1	TRBJ1-5	13	once	TRBV30
CASSLEDRANTEAFF	TGTGCCAGCAGCTTAGAAGACAGGGCGAACACTGAAGCTTTCTTT	TRBD1	TRBJ1-1	15	-	TRBV7-2
CASIDTFYGYTF	TGTGCCAGCATAGACACCTTCTATGGCTACACCTTC	-	TRBJ1-2	12	medium-sized	TRBV28
CASSSRGRAQENEQFF	TGTGCCAGCAGCTCTCGCGGGAGGGCCCAAGAGAATGAGCAGTTCTTC	TRBD2	TRBJ2-1	16	-	TRBV6-2/TRBV6-3
CASSPSVSYEQYF	TGTGCCAGCTCACCATCGGTATCCTACGAGCAGTACTTC	-	TRBJ2-7	13	-	TRBV18
CASSPSPQPNTGELFF	TGTGCCAGCTCACCAAGCCCCCAACCGAACACCGGGGAGCTGTTTTTT	-	TRBJ2-2	16	-	TRBV18
CATSRDRPGGDTEAFF	TGTGCCACCAGCAGAGATCGACCTGGAGGGGACACTGAAGCTTTCTTT	-	TRBJ1-1	16	-	TRBV15
CASSRTGTSTDTQYF	TGTGCCAGCAGTCGGACAGGGACTAGCACAGATACGCAGTATTTT	TRBD1	TRBJ2-3	15	-	TRBV6-5
CASTKGGSSYNEQFF	TGTGCCAGCACAAAGGGGGGGAGCTCCTACAATGAGCAGTTCTTC	-	TRBJ2-1	15	-	TRBV6-5
CAWRRQGATDTQYF	TGTGCCTGGAGGAGGCAGGGGGCCACAGATACGCAGTATTTT	TRBD1	TRBJ2-3	14	-	TRBV30
CASSLTLQVGGNTIYF	TGTGCCAGCAGTCTCACGCTACAGGTTGGGGGAAACACCATATATTTT	-	TRBJ1-3	16	-	TRBV7-2
CAWSVRRINEKLFF	TGTGCCTGGAGTGTAAGGCGGATAAATGAAAAACTGTTTTTT	-	TRBJ1-4	14	-	TRBV30
CASSPKAPGRFVPQHF	TGTGCCAGCAGTCCTAAAGCCCCGGGAAGGTTCGTCCCCCAGCATTTT	-	TRBJ1-5	16	-	TRBV28
CASSLSSGGRNEQFF	TGTGCCAGCAGTTTGAGTAGCGGGGGGAGGAATGAGCAGTTCTTC	TRBD2	TRBJ2-1	15	-	TRBV28
CASSLDGDSLRPQHF	TGCGCCAGCAGCTTGGATGGGGACTCACTCAGGCCCCAGCATTTT	-	TRBJ1-5	15	-	TRBV5-1
CSASVESVPQQFF	TGCAGTGCTAGTGTGGAGTCTGTCCCTCAGCAGTTCTTC	-	TRBJ2-1	13	-	TRBV20-1
CAPTSGSPWELFF	TGTGCCCCAACTAGCGGGAGTCCCTGGGAGCTGTTTTTT	TRBD2	TRBJ2-2	13	once	TRBV30
CASSQDPGGFAETQYF	TGCGCCAGCAGCCAAGACCCCGGGGGTTTCGCGGAGACCCAGTACTTC	-	TRBJ2-5	16	-	TRBV4-1
CASSLGGQISHEQYF	TGCGCCAGCAGCTTGGGAGGACAAATCTCCCACGAGCAGTACTTC	-	TRBJ2-7	15	-	TRBV5-1
CASSIASGADTQYF	TGTGCCAGTAGTATAGCTAGCGGGGCAGATACGCAGTATTTT	TRBD2	TRBJ2-3	14	-	TRBV19
CASSYPLGRTHGYTF	TGTGCCAGCAGCTACCCCCTAGGCAGGACACATGGCTACACCTTC	-	TRBJ1-2	15	-	TRBV7-2
CSVERTVGEAEAFF	TGCAGCGTTGAGAGGACAGTAGGCGAAGCTGAAGCTTTCTTT	-	TRBJ1-1	14	-	TRBV29-1
CASSQDGGQTEAFF	TGCGCCAGCAGCCAAGATGGGGGACAAACTGAAGCTTTCTTT	-	TRBJ1-1	14	-	TRBV4-1
CASSQTGRTDTQYF	TGTGCCAGCAGCCAAACAGGGCGCACAGATACGCAGTATTTT	-	TRBJ2-3	14	-	TRBV3-1/TRBV3-2
CASSQDGNRGLRISGNTIYF	TGCGCCAGCAGCCAAGATGGGAACAGGGGGCTCCGGATCTCTGGAAACACCATATATTTT	TRBD1	TRBJ1-3	20	-	TRBV4-1
CASSLGGTPDYHYGYTF	TGTGCCAGCAGCTTGGGTGGGACCCCGGACTATCACTATGGCTACACCTTC	-	TRBJ1-2	17	few	TRBV7-9
CASSEPPGQGWGEQFF	TGTGCCAGCAGTGAACCACCGGGACAGGGTTGGGGTGAGCAGTTCTTC	TRBD1	TRBJ2-1	16	-	TRBV6-1
CATSRSGLAGGNNEQFF	TGTGCCACCAGCAGAAGCGGACTAGCGGGGGGCAACAATGAGCAGTTCTTC	TRBD2	TRBJ2-1	17	-	TRBV15
CASSPGFPYEQYF	TGTGCCAGCAGCCCCGGGTTCCCCTACGAGCAGTACTTC	-	TRBJ2-7	13	-	TRBV12-3/TRBV12-4
CASSPERSTEAFF	TGTGCCAGCTCACCCGAACGGAGCACTGAAGCTTTCTTT	-	TRBJ1-1	13	-	TRBV18
CSVRRTGQGTEAFF	TGCAGCGTTCGTAGGACAGGGCAGGGCACTGAAGCTTTCTTT	TRBD1	TRBJ1-1	14	few	TRBV29-1
CASSVDGGPQGPDTQYF	TGTGCCAGCAGCGTCGATGGGGGCCCGCAGGGGCCAGATACGCAGTATTTT	-	TRBJ2-3	17	-	TRBV9